What follows describes a single TCR beta chain. The antigen remains undetermined. The data were taken from a study of T cell repertoires in cytomegalovirus infection. The wider study: An indication of both CMV infection and matching HLA type came from public TCR beta signatures.

One entry per CDR3 protein results from TCRdb running MiXCR on the reads. The sample yields about 890,000 distinct CDR3 sequences, around 29% seen once. Deletions cut 8 bases from V and 4 bases from J, with 16 bases between. This CDR3 region has 14 residues. Germline V gene lookup returns CDR1 SEHNR and CDR2 FQNEAQ (reference sequence). Overall study findings and caveats: Carriage of CMV together with the relevant HLA was identifiable through cumulative public TCR beta family frequency.

The chain uses TRBV7-9 and TRBJ2-3; tentatively, D is TRBD1 (5 bases). Specimen: cultured CD8+ T cells from PBMCs, collected from culture after CMV antigen stimulation. This sequence was found in a human donor in good health (CMV status not recorded). Some clones in this sample may be carry-over from other donors' samples. CDR3 sequence reads: CASFGRGSADTQYF. The CDR3, as DNA: TGTGCCAGCTTCGGAAGGGGATCGGCAGATACGCAGTATTTT.